The clone carrying this T cell receptor (beta chain) was counted only a few times. Its antigen remains unidentified. The record originates from a study of T cells after yellow fever vaccination. Trimming took off 4 bases at V and 0 bases at J, with 12 bases between the two ends. Germline values: CDR1 SGHRS, CDR2 YFSETQ. This CDR3 has 15 amino acids. General study results and limits: Primary-vaccination clones mostly resurfaced post-booster (less than 98% CD4, approximately 90% CD8).

A universal primer site and UMIs were added as TCR cDNA was made by 5'RACE template switching. Each CDR3 protein gets one entry after TCRdb re-called the 5' RACE reads with MiXCR. The sample gives 150,000 to 200,000 distinct CDR3 sequences, 11% of which show up once; 30% to 45% is in the top ten. This TCR came from a man between 18 and 29 years old who received the YFV17D yellow fever vaccine. The rearrangement joins TRBV5-1 to TRBJ2-3; no firm D call. Specimen: CD8+ T cells sorted from PBMCs, collected 15 days after the yellow fever booster vaccination. CDR3 sequence reads: CASSLERTSTDTQYF. In DNA form, the CDR3 reads TGCGCCAGCAGCCTCGAGCGCACCAGCACAGATACGCAGTATTTT.